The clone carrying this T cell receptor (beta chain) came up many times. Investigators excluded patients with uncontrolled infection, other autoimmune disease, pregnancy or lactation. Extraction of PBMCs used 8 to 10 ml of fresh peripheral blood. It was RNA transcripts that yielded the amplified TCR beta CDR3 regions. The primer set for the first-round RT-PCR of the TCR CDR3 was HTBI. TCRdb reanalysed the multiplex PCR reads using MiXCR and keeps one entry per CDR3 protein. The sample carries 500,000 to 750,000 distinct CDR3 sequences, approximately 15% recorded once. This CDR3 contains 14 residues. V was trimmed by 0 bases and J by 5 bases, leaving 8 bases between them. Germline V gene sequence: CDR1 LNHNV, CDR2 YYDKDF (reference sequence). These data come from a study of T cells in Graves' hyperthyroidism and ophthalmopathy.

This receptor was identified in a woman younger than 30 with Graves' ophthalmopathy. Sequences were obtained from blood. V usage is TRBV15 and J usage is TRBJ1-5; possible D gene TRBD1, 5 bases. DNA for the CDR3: TGTGCCACCAGCAGAGACAGGGTAGATCAGCCCCAGCATTTT. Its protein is CATSRDRVDQPQHF. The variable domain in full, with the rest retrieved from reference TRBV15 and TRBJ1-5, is DAMVIQNPRYQVTQFGKPVTLSCSQTLNHNVMYWYQQKSSQAPKLLFHYYDKDFNNEADTPDNFQSRRPNTSFCFLDIRSPGLGDTAMYLCATSRDRVDQPQHFGDGTRLSIL.